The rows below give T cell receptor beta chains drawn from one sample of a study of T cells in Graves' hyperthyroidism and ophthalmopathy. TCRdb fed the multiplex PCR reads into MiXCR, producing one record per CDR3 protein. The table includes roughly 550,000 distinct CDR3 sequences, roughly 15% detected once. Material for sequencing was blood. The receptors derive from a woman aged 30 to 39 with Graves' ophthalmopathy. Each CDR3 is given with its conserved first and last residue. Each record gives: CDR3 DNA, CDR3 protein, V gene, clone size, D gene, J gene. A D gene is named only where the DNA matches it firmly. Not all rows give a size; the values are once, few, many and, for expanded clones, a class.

TGTGCCAGTAGTATGGGGAGCTGGGGCCTCAATCAGCCCCAGCATTTT | CASSMGSWGLNQPQHF | TRBV19 | NA | NA | TRBJ1-5
TGTGCCAGCAGTTCACCGGGATTTTCCTACGAGCAGTACTTC | CASSSPGFSYEQYF | TRBV6-5 | NA | NA | TRBJ2-7
TGCAGTGCTGAAGGTACAGCAAAACTGTTTTTT | CSAEGTAKLFF | TRBV20-1 | NA | NA | TRBJ1-4
TGTGCCTGGAGTGACGATACGCAGTATTTT | CAWSDDTQYF | TRBV30 | many | NA | TRBJ2-3
TGTGCCAGCAGCCAGCAACTAGCGGGCCCTCAAGAGACCCAGTACTTC | CASSQQLAGPQETQYF | TRBV3-1 | many | TRBD2 | TRBJ2-5
TGCAGTGCAAATGGGGCGGGAGTGGATGAGCAGTTCTTC | CSANGAGVDEQFF | TRBV20-1 | many | TRBD2 | TRBJ2-1
TGTGCCAGCACCGGGGGAAACACTGAAGCTTTCTTT | CASTGGNTEAFF | TRBV5-6 | many | NA | TRBJ1-1
TGTGCCAGCAGCCAAGAACGGCTCTACTCCTACAATGAGCAGTTCTTC | CASSQERLYSYNEQFF | TRBV4-2 | NA | NA | TRBJ2-1
TGTGCCAGCAGTGGCGGGGGACCCTACGAGCAGTACTTC | CASSGGGPYEQYF | TRBV28 | many | TRBD2 | TRBJ2-7
TGTGCCAGCAGCGACGAGACAGGGATCGGCGAGCAGTACTTC | CASSDETGIGEQYF | TRBV6-1 | NA | TRBD1 | TRBJ2-7
TGTGCCCTCCGGACTAGCGGTACCTTTCGGACCCAGTACTTC | CALRTSGTFRTQYF | TRBV30 | many | TRBD2 | TRBJ2-5
TGTGCCTGGAGTCCTCGCAGGTCCGGTGAGCAGTTCTTC | CAWSPRRSGEQFF | TRBV30 | many | NA | TRBJ2-1
TGTGCCAGCCTTAGCAACGACAGCCCCTACGAGCAGTACTTC | CASLSNDSPYEQYF | TRBV6-1 | NA | NA | TRBJ2-7
TGCAGTATCAAGGGAAGCTCCTACAATGAGCAGTTCTTC | CSIKGSSYNEQFF | TRBV29-1 | few | NA | TRBJ2-1
TGCGCCAGCAGCCTCGGGGACAGGGCCCAAGAGACCCAGTACTTC | CASSLGDRAQETQYF | TRBV5-1 | many | TRBD1 | TRBJ2-5
TGTGCCAGCAGTTACGGGTCGGGAGGGGCCAGGAGTTACGAGCAGTACTTC | CASSYGSGGARSYEQYF | TRBV6-5 | NA | TRBD2 | TRBJ2-7
TGTGCCAGCTCACCATTCGGGACAGGGGAAGAGCAGTTCTTC | CASSPFGTGEEQFF | TRBV18 | many | TRBD1 | TRBJ2-1
TGTGCCAGCAGCTTACACACCGCGGATGAAAAACTGTTTTTT | CASSLHTADEKLFF | TRBV7-9 | many | NA | TRBJ1-4
TGTGCCAGCAGCCCAGACTTGGGAAACACCATATATTTT | CASSPDLGNTIYF | TRBV7-7 | NA | NA | TRBJ1-3
TGTGCCAGCACCTCGAGGGGGAAGACGGCTGAAGCTTTCTTT | CASTSRGKTAEAFF | TRBV12-3/TRBV12-4 | many | NA | TRBJ1-1
TGTGCCAGCAGTTTATTAGACGAGCAGTACTTC | CASSLLDEQYF | TRBV28 | many | NA | TRBJ2-7
TGTGCCAGCACGGGGAGGGGTTCACCCCTCCACTTT | CASTGRGSPLHF | TRBV25-1 | NA | NA | TRBJ1-6
TGTGCCAGCAGTTATACAGGGCCACAAGAGACCCAGTACTTC | CASSYTGPQETQYF | TRBV6-1 | few | NA | TRBJ2-5
TGTGCCAGCAGTGAAGAGCGGGGAGTCGGGGAGCTGTTTTTT | CASSEERGVGELFF | TRBV6-1 | many | TRBD2 | TRBJ2-2
TGTGCCAGCAGGTCTAGCGGGAGCACAGATACGCAGTATTTT | CASRSSGSTDTQYF | TRBV6-1 | many | TRBD2 | TRBJ2-3
TGTGCCAGCAGCTTGGGTCGGAGCGTCTACGAGCAGTACTTC | CASSLGRSVYEQYF | TRBV7-2 | many | NA | TRBJ2-7
TGTGCCAGCAGCCAAGGCCGAGGGGACAGATATAATTCACCCCTCCACTTT | CASSQGRGDRYNSPLHF | TRBV14 | NA | TRBD1 | TRBJ1-6
TGTGCCAGCACCATCCCCCCCAGTGAGCAGTTCTTC | CASTIPPSEQFF | TRBV2 | many | NA | TRBJ2-1
TGTGCCAGCAGCCGACCGGGGGGGAACACCGGGGAGCTGTTTTTT | CASSRPGGNTGELFF | TRBV6-1 | NA | TRBD2 | TRBJ2-2
TGTGCCAGTCGACAGGGGGCGGGCACCGGGGAGCTGTTTTTT | CASRQGAGTGELFF | TRBV19 | NA | TRBD1 | TRBJ2-2
TGTGCCAGCAGGGTCAAGGGCCGGCAACCTGAAGCTTTCTTT | CASRVKGRQPEAFF | TRBV6-1 | many | NA | TRBJ1-1
TGTGCCAGCTCACCACTCGGGGGAGTAGACTTAAGCAATCAGCCCCAGCATTTT | CASSPLGGVDLSNQPQHF | TRBV18 | few | NA | TRBJ1-5
TGCGCCAGCAGCTTGGTCCTAGCGGGTGTCGAGCAGTACTTC | CASSLVLAGVEQYF | TRBV5-1 | many | TRBD2 | TRBJ2-7
TGTGCCAGCAGCTTGGGGGACTCCATAGCTCTACTGTACTTC | CASSLGDSIALLYF | TRBV5-4 | many | NA | TRBJ2-7
TGCGCCAGCAGCCTCCGGGACGACTCCTACAATGAGCAGTTCTTC | CASSLRDDSYNEQFF | TRBV4-3 | many | NA | TRBJ2-1
TGTGCCAGCAGCCCAATCTTGAGCTCCTACAATGAGCAGTTCTTC | CASSPILSSYNEQFF | TRBV28 | few | NA | TRBJ2-1
TGTGCCAGCAGGTACATCCCCACAGGGGGAGGAGGCACCGGGGAGCTGTTTTTT | CASRYIPTGGGGTGELFF | TRBV6-2/TRBV6-3 | NA | TRBD1 | TRBJ2-2
TGCAGTTATACCAGACTAGCGGATTACAATGAGCAGTTCTTC | CSYTRLADYNEQFF | TRBV20-1 | few | TRBD2 | TRBJ2-1
TGTGCCAGCAGCTTAGGCGGAAACTACGAGCAGTACTTC | CASSLGGNYEQYF | TRBV7-9 | many | NA | TRBJ2-7
TGTGCTAGTGCCGTGGGGGGGCAGGGGACCGGGGAGCTGTTTTTT | CASAVGGQGTGELFF | TRBV12-5 | NA | NA | TRBJ2-2
TGTGCCAGCAGCCCGACGACAGGGCAGCCCCAGCATTTT | CASSPTTGQPQHF | TRBV7-9 | NA | TRBD1 | TRBJ1-5
TGTGCCAGCAGCCAAGACCAGCAAGCGGGAGCGTTTGATACGCAGTATTTT | CASSQDQQAGAFDTQYF | TRBV4-2 | many | TRBD2 | TRBJ2-3
TGTGCCAGCAGGAGCGCGACAGGGAATGATTTTGCCAAAAACATTCAGTACTTC | CASRSATGNDFAKNIQYF | TRBV3-1 | many | TRBD1 | TRBJ2-4
TGTGCCAGCAGCCAGTCCGTACTAGCGGGAGGTTACGAGCAGTACTTC | CASSQSVLAGGYEQYF | TRBV4-2 | NA | TRBD2 | TRBJ2-7
TGTGCCAGCAGCCAAGAGGGGCTGGGCTCACCCCTCCACTTT | CASSQEGLGSPLHF | TRBV3-1 | many | NA | TRBJ1-6
TGTGCCAGCAGCTTAGAGTACAGAAACACTGAAGCTTTCTTT | CASSLEYRNTEAFF | TRBV11-2 | many | NA | TRBJ1-1
TGTGCCAGCAGAGAGACAGCCACCTACGAGCAGTACTTC | CASRETATYEQYF | TRBV7-8 | NA | NA | TRBJ2-7
TGCAGTGCTAGAGGGGAGGCGGGGGATTACGAGCAGTACTTC | CSARGEAGDYEQYF | TRBV20-1 | NA | TRBD2 | TRBJ2-7
TGTGCCAGCAGTCCTGGGACAGGAGACCAAGAGACCCAGTACTTC | CASSPGTGDQETQYF | TRBV2 | NA | TRBD1 | TRBJ2-5
TGTGCCAGCAGCCTAGACGGGACAGAAGTCTACGAGCAGTGCTTC | CASSLDGTEVYEQCF | TRBV9 | NA | TRBD1 | TRBJ2-7
TGTGCCAGCAGTGAAGGTTCGGCCAGTATGGAGGGCTACACCTTC | CASSEGSASMEGYTF | TRBV6-1 | few | NA | TRBJ1-2
TGTGCCAGCAGCTTGACCCTGGCAGGGTTGAGGAACATTCAGTACTTC | CASSLTLAGLRNIQYF | TRBV7-2 | many | NA | TRBJ2-4
TGCAGTGCCCCGACGGGCAGCACAGATACGCAGTATTTT | CSAPTGSTDTQYF | TRBV20-1 | many | NA | TRBJ2-3